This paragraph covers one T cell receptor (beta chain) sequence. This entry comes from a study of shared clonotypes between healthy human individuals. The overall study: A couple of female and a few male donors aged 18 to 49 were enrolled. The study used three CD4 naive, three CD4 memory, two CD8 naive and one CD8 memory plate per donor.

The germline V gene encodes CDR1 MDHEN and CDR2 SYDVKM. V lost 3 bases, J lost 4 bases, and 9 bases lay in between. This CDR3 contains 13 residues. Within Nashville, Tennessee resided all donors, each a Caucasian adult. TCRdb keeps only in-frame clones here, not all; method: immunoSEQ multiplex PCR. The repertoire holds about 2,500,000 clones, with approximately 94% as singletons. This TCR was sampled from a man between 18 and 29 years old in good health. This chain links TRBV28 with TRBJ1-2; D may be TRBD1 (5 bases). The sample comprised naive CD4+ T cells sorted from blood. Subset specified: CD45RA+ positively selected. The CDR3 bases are TGTGCCAGCAGTTTGGGGCGTAGCTATGGCTACACCTTC. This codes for CASSLGRSYGYTF.